The 4 T cell receptor beta chains presented below share a single source sample, sequenced in a study of blood T cell repertoires in COVID-19. Clones were sequenced by immunoSEQ multiplex PCR, and TCRdb holds only the in-frame ones, with some missing. The sample consists of about 46,000 clones, 80% to 90% of them appearing once. Sequencing was performed on peripheral blood. The receptors derive from a woman older than 75 with COVID-19, enrolled during active disease.

This chain connects TRBV19 to TRBJ2-5; tentatively, D is TRBD2 (5 bases). V was cut by 5 bases and J by 2 bases, with 18 bases left in between. The CDR3 is 16 residues long. The germline gives CDR1 LNHDA, CDR2 SQIVND (reference sequence). Here the CDR3 reads CASSLLRMTGQETQYF. The DNA of the CDR3 is TGTGCCAGTAGTCTCCTCAGGATGACGGGGCAAGAGACCCAGTACTTC.

The chain is built from TRBV7-8 and TRBJ1-1; no clear D. The CDR3 length is 13 residues. Trimming stripped 4 bases from V and 7 bases from J, with 13 bases between. Germline CDR1 and CDR2: SGHVS and FQNEAQ. The CDR3, as DNA: TGTGCCAGCAGCTCCACGGCAGGACTTGAAGCTTTCTTT. This sequence encodes CASSSTAGLEAFF.

The table lists this clone with a count of one. The CDR3 sequence: CASSFAKAGRGANVLTF. The CDR3 DNA sequence: TGTGCCAGCAGTTTCGCGAAGGCGGGGAGAGGGGCCAACGTCCTGACTTTC. This rearrangement joins TRBV28 to TRBJ2-6; a weak D match, TRBD2 (6 bases). V was pared by 3 bases and J by 4 bases, with 16 bases between. CDR1 is MDHEN, CDR2 SYDVKM, per germline. The CDR3 consists of 17 residues.

The gene calls are TRBV9 and TRBJ2-1, with 8 bases that match TRBD2. CDR1 and CDR2 from the germline V gene are SGDLS and YYNGEE. The CDR3 runs to 16 residues. V shed 0 bases, J shed 6 bases, and the junction held 8 bases outside the gene matches. The CDR3 DNA reads TGTGCCAGCAGCGTAGGAGGGTACGGGGGGGGCAATGAGCAGTTCTTC. This encodes CASSVGGYGGGNEQFF.